Sequencing of this TCR beta chain was carried out in a study of PD-L1 blockade in urothelial cancer. The CDR3 covers 15 residues. Germline lookup yields CDR1 MNHNS and CDR2 SASEGT. With 5 bases removed from V and 1 base from J, the gap between germline ends came to 11 bases. Profiled with immunoSEQ multiplex PCR; TCRdb holds only in-frame clones, not every one. Found here are about 73,000 clones, less than 90% of them singletons; the top ten hold less than 3.5%. Sample: PBMCs, taken around atezolizumab (anti-PD-L1) treatment. The receptor was derived from a man aged 55-75 years with urothelial cancer. The chain uses TRBV6-1 and TRBJ2-2; the D is unclear. The CDR3 DNA follows: TGTGCCAGCAGTCCTTTTGGGCAGAACACCGGGGAGCTGTTTTTT. Residues: CASSPFGQNTGELFF.